The next 18 T cell receptor beta chains were all read from a single sample in a study of OX40 agonist ivuxolimab in advanced cancers. Data came from immunoSEQ multiplex PCR; TCRdb stores just in-frame clones and leaves some out. The sample records some 55,000 clones, nearly 80% being singletons. The sequencing used CD4+ or CD8+ T cells sorted from blood, collected in a trial of the OX40 agonist ivuxolimab. The receptors come from an adult with an advanced solid tumor such as melanoma, head and neck, liver or kidney cancer.

This chain links TRBV7-2 with TRBJ1-1; 7 nucleotides match TRBD1. Germline V lookup: CDR1 SGHTA, CDR2 FQGNSA. After removal of 3 bases from V and 2 bases from J, the junction contained 3 bases not matched to a gene. There are 14 residues in the CDR3. The CDR3 DNA reads as TGTGCCAGCAGCTTGGGACAGACCAACACTGAAGCTTTCTTT. Its translation: CASSLGQTNTEAFF.

In DNA, the CDR3 is TGTGCCAGCAGGTCTCAGGCCACGGGGGGCTACACCTTC. Translated, it gives CASRSQATGGYTF. The chain combines TRBV28 with TRBJ1-2; D unresolved. Germline V lookup: CDR1 MDHEN, CDR2 SYDVKM. Trimming cost V 6 bases and J 8 bases, with 16 bases left between them. The CDR3 is 13 amino acids.

The chain has TRBV6-5 and TRBJ2-4; D is perhaps TRBD1 (5 bases). Trimming took 7 bases from V and 8 from J, leaving 15 bases between them. The V gene's germline CDR1 is MNHEY and CDR2 SVGAGI. The CDR3 length is 13 residues. The CDR3 here is CASTPAGIDIQYF. CDR3 bases: TGTGCCAGCACCCCAGCAGGGATCGACATTCAGTACTTC.

V is TRBV4-2 and J is TRBJ1-2, with TRBD1 matching over 7 bases. The CDR3 runs to 15 residues. Germline V CDR1 and CDR2: LGHNA, YNFKEQ. The ends lost 1 base at V and 4 bases at J; junction bases unmatched: 6. For the CDR3, the DNA is TGTGCCAGCAGCCAAGGAAGAGGGACAGTCTATGGCTACACCTTC. It translates to CASSQGRGTVYGYTF.

The gene calls are TRBV5-4 and TRBJ2-3; 13 bases align to TRBD2. With 4 bases clipped from V and 3 bases from J, the junction kept 2 bases outside the gene matches. The CDR3 is made up of 15 amino acids. Germline-derived CDR1 and CDR2 are SGHNT and YYREEE (reference sequence). Here the CDR3 DNA reads TGTGCCAGCAGCCTGACTAGCGGGGGGACAGATACGCAGTATTTT. Translated, it gives CASSLTSGGTDTQYF.

V is TRBV7-2 and J is TRBJ1-5, with unresolved D. CDR1 SGHTA and CDR2 FQGNSA come from the germline V gene. Trimming stripped 5 bases from V and 0 bases from J, with 5 bases between. This CDR3 contains 13 residues. In DNA form, the CDR3 reads TGTGCCAGCAGCCCGACTAGCAATCAGCCCCAGCATTTT. Protein sequence: CASSPTSNQPQHF.

The V call is TRBV7-2, the J call TRBJ2-7; 7 bases align to TRBD2. Germline loops: CDR1 SGHTA, CDR2 FQGNSA. V trimming: 7 bases; J trimming: 3 bases; junction bases outside the gene matches: 9. This CDR3 is built from 14 residues. The CDR3 protein is CASTWNGGYYEQYF. DNA of the CDR3: TGTGCCAGCACCTGGAACGGGGGGTACTACGAGCAGTACTTC.

V usage is TRBV18 and J usage is TRBJ1-4; TRBD1 aligns across 9 bases. Germline lookup yields CDR1 KGHSH and CDR2 LQKENI. V lost 3 bases to trimming and J lost 8 bases; unmatched junction nucleotides: 4. The CDR3 loop spans 14 amino acids. The CDR3 protein is CASSPDRGREKLFF. The CDR3 DNA follows: TGTGCCAGCTCACCGGACAGGGGTAGAGAAAAACTGTTTTTT.

This clone was observed a handful of times. This chain connects TRBV11-3 to TRBJ1-1; the match to TRBD1 covers 7 bases. CDR3 length: 14 residues. V lost 6 bases to trimming and J lost 3 bases; unmatched junction nucleotides: 7. Germline V gene lookup returns CDR1 SGHNT and CDR2 YENEEA. CDR3 amino acids: CASSNAGTDTEAFF. As DNA, the CDR3 is TGTGCCAGCAGTAATGCCGGGACAGACACTGAAGCTTTCTTT.

V is TRBV5-6 and J is TRBJ1-2; TRBD1 might be the D (6 bases). This CDR3 has 15 amino acids. Germline CDR1 is SGHDT and CDR2 is YYEEEE. V lost 3 bases and J lost 0, with 12 bases in between. CDR3 nucleotides: TGTGCCAGCAGCTCCGACAGGAGAGCTAACTATGGCTACACCTTC. Protein sequence: CASSSDRRANYGYTF.

The gene calls are TRBV6-5 and TRBJ1-2, with D uncertain. From germline, CDR1 is MNHEY and CDR2 SVGAGI. The CDR3 has 13 amino acids. V was pared by 5 bases and J by 0 bases, with 7 bases between. The CDR3 spells CASSTTANYGYTF. Here the CDR3 DNA reads TGTGCCAGCAGTACAACAGCTAACTATGGCTACACCTTC.

This chain links TRBV27 with TRBJ2-1, with 12 positions matching TRBD2. V lost 4 bases and J lost 6; bases outside the gene matches: 4. There are 15 residues in the CDR3. CDR1 is MNHEY, CDR2 SMNVEV, per germline (reference sequence). The CDR3 protein is CASSSRLAGANEQFF. CDR3 nucleotides: TGTGCCAGCAGTTCCCGACTAGCGGGAGCCAATGAGCAGTTCTTC.

The chain is built from TRBV11-2 and TRBJ2-1, with D hard to call. Trimming removed 1 base from V and 7 bases from J, with 5 bases in between. The CDR3 has 12 residues. The germline V gene has CDR1 SGHAT and CDR2 FQNNGV. CDR3 sequence: CASSLANNEQFF. The CDR3 region has the DNA TGTGCCAGCAGCTTAGCGAATAATGAGCAGTTCTTC.

The CDR3 region is CASSDRTGLQETQYF. DNA for the CDR3: TGTGCCAGCAGCGACAGGACAGGCCTCCAAGAGACCCAGTACTTC. This chain connects TRBV5-4 to TRBJ2-5, with TRBD1 matching over 7 bases. J gave up 1 base and V 4 bases, and 7 bases lay outside the gene matches. The V gene's germline CDR1 is SGHNT and CDR2 YYREEE (reference sequence). The CDR3 is 15 amino acids. Complete variable domain (other parts from reference TRBV5-4 and TRBJ2-5): ETGVTQSPTHLIKTRGQQVTLRCSSQSGHNTVSWYQQALGQGPQFIFQYYREEENGRGNFPPRFSGLQFPNYSSELNVNALELDDSALYLCASSDRTGLQETQYFGPGTRLLVL.

The chain links TRBV9 to TRBJ2-3, with 8 bases matching TRBD2. Germline V gene lookup returns CDR1 SGDLS and CDR2 YYNGEE. Trimming cost V 0 bases and J 2 bases; bases outside gene matches: 5. The CDR3 spans 16 residues. CDR3 sequence (DNA): TGTGCCAGCAGCGTAGCCGTAGCGGGATTCACAGATACGCAGTATTTT. Protein: CASSVAVAGFTDTQYF.

The V and J genes are TRBV6-6 and TRBJ2-3; no definite D call. Per the germline V gene, CDR1 is MNHNY and CDR2 is SVGAGI (reference sequence). CDR3 length: 15 amino acids. The V gene lost 4 bases and the J gene lost 5 bases, with 16 bases spanning the gap. Here the CDR3 reads CASSLMAEAQDTQYF. CDR3 nucleotide sequence: TGTGCCAGCAGTTTAATGGCAGAAGCACAAGATACGCAGTATTTT.

The gene calls are TRBV4-3 and TRBJ1-5; the D gene is possibly TRBD1 (5 bases). CDR1 is LGHNA, CDR2 YSLEER, per germline. The CDR3 consists of 15 residues. V lost 5 bases, J lost 0 bases, and 11 bases lay in between. The CDR3 protein is CASSYPGNSNQPQHF. CDR3 nucleotides: TGCGCCAGCAGCTACCCAGGGAATAGCAATCAGCCCCAGCATTTT.

V gene TRBV19 combines with J gene TRBJ2-7, with no clear D. The CDR3 covers 16 residues. CDR1 is LNHDA, CDR2 SQIVND, per germline (reference sequence). V lost 5 bases and J 1 base, leaving 18 bases between the germline ends. CDR3 sequence: CASSGFRVGSSYEQYF. DNA of the CDR3: TGTGCCAGTAGTGGTTTTAGGGTGGGCAGTTCCTACGAGCAGTACTTC.